Included here is one T cell receptor (beta chain) sequence, with context. Its antigen is as yet unknown. The length of the CDR3 is 16 residues. Germline V gene data show CDR1 as MNHEY and CDR2 as SMNVEV (reference sequence). Trimming removed 5 bases from V and 2 bases from J, with 19 bases in between. Extracted RNA was reverse transcribed into cDNA, the sequencing template. Using immunoSEQ multiplex PCR, the repertoire was profiled, and TCRdb retains in-frame clones only, with some absent. The sample holds a few hundred thousand clones; 65% to 70% are singletons and the top ten take 1.2%. Alopecia areata patients gave lesional scalp punch biopsies and peripheral blood samples. This entry belongs to a study of CD8+ T cells in alopecia areata. Overall study findings and caveats: Mice showed clearer TCR sharing than patients did, a gap that was possibly HLA-related.

The chain links TRBV27 to TRBJ2-7, with D maybe TRBD1 (5 bases). Specimen: CD4+ T cells sorted from blood, collected at week 0. This receptor was obtained from a human donor with alopecia areata. This CDR3 is CASSPPPGRRAYEQYF. CDR3 DNA sequence: TGTGCCAGCAGTCCACCCCCAGGGCGACGGGCCTACGAGCAGTACTTC.